One sample yielded the 18 T cell receptor beta chains listed below, sequenced in a study of Ad26.COV2.S vaccination and SARS-CoV-2 variants. Sequencing used immunoSEQ multiplex PCR; TCRdb keeps in-frame clones, though not all of them. The sample has about 280,000 clones; more than 70% are singletons. The treatment here: some 20 received Ad26.COV2.S at low or high dose, single or two shots; a few received placebo; per-sample allocation not given. Collection of the samples took place on day 63 after the first injection of vaccine or placebo. The specimen was peripheral blood, collected in a trial of Ad26.COV2.S vaccine versus placebo. These TCRs come from a person aged 18-60 years who received the Ad26.COV2.S COVID-19 vaccine or a placebo.

The rearrangement joins TRBV5-6 to TRBJ2-6, with 11 bases that match TRBD1. J lost 4 bases, V lost 2 bases, and 8 bases had no gene match. The CDR3 has 18 amino acids. Germline values: CDR1 SGHDT, CDR2 YYEEEE. The CDR3 protein is CASSFRDRGSLGANVLTF. For the CDR3, the DNA is TGTGCCAGCAGCTTCCGGGACAGGGGGAGCCTAGGGGCCAACGTCCTGACTTTC.

This clone has a single count. The V and J genes are TRBV12-3 or TRBV12-4 and TRBJ1-2, with D possibly being TRBD1 (6 bases). The CDR3 is 13 amino acids. V was shortened by 5 bases and J by 7 bases, with 14 bases between the two germline ends. CDR3 sequence: CASSPQEGGGYTF. The CDR3 nucleotides are TGTGCCAGCAGTCCCCAAGAGGGGGGTGGCTACACCTTC.

V gene TRBV5-1 combines with J gene TRBJ1-1; D is unresolved. V lost 1 base and J 0 bases, leaving 10 bases between the germline ends. The CDR3 contains 15 residues. Germline V gene data show CDR1 as SGHRS and CDR2 as YFSETQ. This CDR3 reads CASSLSPAMNTEAFF. Here the CDR3 DNA reads TGCGCCAGCAGCTTGTCGCCGGCCATGAACACTGAAGCTTTCTTT.

This sequence joins TRBV9 and TRBJ1-4; weak D call: TRBD1 (5 bases). There are 15 residues in the CDR3. CDR1 is SGDLS and CDR2 is YYNGEE in the germline V gene. Trimming removed 4 bases at V and 8 bases at J, with 18 bases between. This CDR3 reads CASSPSGGVKEKLFF. CDR3 DNA sequence: TGTGCCAGCAGCCCCTCGGGAGGGGTAAAGGAAAAACTGTTTTTT.

The chain has TRBV5-8 and TRBJ1-5; D is undetermined. Germline-derived CDR1 and CDR2 are SGHTS and YDEGEE. This CDR3 spans 15 amino acids. V lost 3 bases and J lost 2, with 12 bases in between. The CDR3 DNA is TGTGCCAGCAGCTGGTGGGGTTCGGGCAATCAGCCCCAGCATTTT. It yields the protein CASSWWGSGNQPQHF. Combining the CDR3 with reference TRBV5-8 and TRBJ1-5 gives the whole variable domain EAGVTQSPTHLIKTRGQQATLRCSPISGHTSVYWYQQALGLGLQFLLWYDEGEERNRGNFPPRFSGRQFPNYSSELNVNALELEDSALYLCASSWWGSGNQPQHFGDGTRLSIL.

This clone was seen a handful of times. The chain combines TRBV6-5 with TRBJ1-1, with 7 bases aligning to TRBD1. CDR1 and CDR2 (germline): MNHEY, SVGAGI. This CDR3 is built from 14 residues. Trimming removed 2 bases from V and 4 bases from J; junction bases left unmatched: 4. The CDR3 DNA reads TGTGCCAGCAGTTACCCAGGGGGAGCCACTGAAGCTTTCTTT. Amino acids: CASSYPGGATEAFF.

This clone was counted a few times. The gene calls are TRBV7-8 and TRBJ1-1; D is undetermined. This CDR3 has 15 amino acids. Germline V gene lookup returns CDR1 SGHVS and CDR2 FQNEAQ. V was trimmed by 1 base and J by 7 bases, leaving 16 bases between them. The CDR3 sequence: CASSLGPDRALEAFF. The CDR3 DNA sequence: TGTGCCAGCAGCTTAGGGCCAGATAGAGCCCTTGAAGCTTTCTTT.

This clone showed up just a few times. The CDR3 reads CASSLQGDQPQHF. The CDR3 coding sequence is TGTGCCAGCAGCCTACAGGGGGATCAGCCCCAGCATTTT. The chain has TRBV11-2 and TRBJ1-5; TRBD1 aligns across 8 bases. The CDR3 has 13 residues. V gave up 5 bases and J gave up 5 bases; unmatched junction bases: 2. Germline assignment: CDR1 SGHAT and CDR2 FQNNGV.

This clone was seen just once. The chain has TRBV4-3 and TRBJ2-2; 9 nucleotides line up with TRBD2. Losses at the gene ends were 1 base for V and 6 bases for J; bases not matched to a gene: 6. The germline CDR1 and CDR2 sequences are LGHNA and YSLEER. This CDR3 has 16 amino acids. The DNA for the CDR3 is TGCGCCAGCAGCCAAGGGACTAGCGCCGGGGCCGGGGAGCTGTTTTTT. Translating it yields CASSQGTSAGAGELFF.

The chain recombines TRBV20-1 with TRBJ1-1; D remains unclear. The V end lost 5 bases, the J end lost 10 bases, and 14 bases lay between the germline ends. Per the germline V gene, CDR1 is DFQATT and CDR2 is SNEGSKA (reference sequence). The CDR3 runs to 11 residues. CDR3 sequence reads: CSAPGSDGAFF. CDR3 DNA: TGCAGTGCTCCCGGGTCCGACGGAGCTTTCTTT.

The chain links TRBV23-1 to TRBJ2-3; 11 nucleotides align to TRBD2. TRBV23-1 is known as an ORF, though its function is uncertain. This CDR3 has 14 residues. V dropped 7 bases and J dropped 5; count of bases not matched to a gene: 5. CDR3: CASKTSGRIDTQYF. The CDR3 DNA is TGCGCCAGCAAAACTAGCGGGAGAATAGATACGCAGTATTTT.

The chain combines TRBV29-1 with TRBJ1-2, with 7 bases matching TRBD1. CDR1 and CDR2 (germline): SQVTM, ANQGSEA. The CDR3 is made up of 15 amino acids. V dropped 7 bases and J dropped 4; count of bases not matched to a gene: 15. The CDR3 DNA reads as TGCAGCGCTATGAGCCTAACAGGGGCCCTCTATGGCTACACCTTC. It yields the protein CSAMSLTGALYGYTF. The full variable domain, rest sourced from reference TRBV29-1 and TRBJ1-2, is SAVISQKPSRDICQRGTSLTIQCQVDSQVTMMFWYRQQPGQSLTLIATANQGSEATYESGFVIDKFPISRPNLTFSTLTVSNMSPEDSSIYLCSAMSLTGALYGYTFGSGTRLTVV.

This clone has a handful of counts. CDR3 in amino acids: CASSQDAPGSSYEQYF. CDR3 DNA sequence: TGTGCCAGCAGCCAAGATGCGCCAGGGAGCTCCTACGAGCAGTACTTC. V gene TRBV4-2 combines with J gene TRBJ2-7; D may correspond to TRBD1 or TRBD2 (5 bases each). The length of the CDR3 is 16 residues. Germline loops: CDR1 LGHNA, CDR2 YNFKEQ. V lost 0 bases and J 0 bases, leaving 12 bases between the germline ends.

The chain couples TRBV27 to TRBJ1-1; D possibly corresponds to TRBD1 (5 bases). Germline loops: CDR1 MNHEY, CDR2 SMNVEV (reference sequence). With 3 bases removed from V and 3 bases from J, the gap between germline ends came to 14 bases. CDR3 size: 15 residues. CDR3 residues: CASSLGRGGHTEAFF. The CDR3 nucleotides read TGTGCCAGCAGTTTGGGACGGGGAGGTCACACTGAAGCTTTCTTT.

This clone was found a few times. The V and J genes are TRBV10-1 and TRBJ1-1, with 9 nucleotides matching TRBD1. Germline V gene sequence: CDR1 WNHNN, CDR2 SYGVQD (reference sequence). The CDR3 is 14 residues long. Unmatched junction bases numbered 4, after V lost 6 bases and J lost 2 bases. The CDR3 DNA sequence: TGCGCCAGCAGCTGGGACAGGGAAAACACTGAAGCTTTCTTT. Protein: CASSWDRENTEAFF.

The chain carries TRBV7-2 and TRBJ1-1, with 10 bases that match TRBD1. With 3 bases clipped from V and 4 bases from J, the junction kept 2 bases outside the gene matches. The CDR3 extends over 14 amino acids. CDR1 and CDR2 (germline): SGHTA, FQGNSA. The CDR3 sequence is CASSFRQGATEAFF. CDR3 sequence (DNA): TGTGCCAGCAGCTTTCGACAGGGGGCCACTGAAGCTTTCTTT.

The chain recombines TRBV9 with TRBJ2-7, with D possibly being TRBD1 (5 bases). Germline V CDR1 and CDR2: SGDLS, YYNGEE. The ends were cut back, 0 bases at V and 4 bases at J, with 11 bases in the middle. The CDR3 contains 14 residues. This CDR3 reads CASSVDQGPYEQYF. The CDR3 DNA is TGTGCCAGCAGCGTAGACCAGGGCCCATACGAGCAGTACTTC.

The count of this clone is one. This chain joins TRBV19 and TRBJ2-1, with TRBD2 identical over 11 bases. Germline trimming cut 1 base from V and 8 bases from J; bases unmatched to any gene: 7. The CDR3 is made up of 16 amino acids. Germline V lookup: CDR1 LNHDA, CDR2 SQIVND (reference sequence). CDR3 sequence reads: CASSIGSGRAFDEQFF. The CDR3 coding sequence is TGTGCCAGTAGTATAGGTAGCGGGAGGGCCTTTGATGAGCAGTTCTTC.